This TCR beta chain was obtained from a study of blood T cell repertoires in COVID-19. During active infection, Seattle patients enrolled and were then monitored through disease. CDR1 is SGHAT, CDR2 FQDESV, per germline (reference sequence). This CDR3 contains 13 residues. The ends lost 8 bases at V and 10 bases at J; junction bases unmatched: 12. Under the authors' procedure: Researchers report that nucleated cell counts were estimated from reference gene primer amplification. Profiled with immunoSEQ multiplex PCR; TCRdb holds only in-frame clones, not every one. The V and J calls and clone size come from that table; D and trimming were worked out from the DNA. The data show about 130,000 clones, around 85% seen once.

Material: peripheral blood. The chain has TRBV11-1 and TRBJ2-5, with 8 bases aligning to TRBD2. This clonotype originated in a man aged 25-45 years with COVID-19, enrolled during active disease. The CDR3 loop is CASAAGVQDGQYF. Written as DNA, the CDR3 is TGTGCCAGCGCAGCGGGGGTCCAGGACGGCCAGTACTTC.